The source of this T cell receptor (beta chain) is a study of siplizumab effects on memory and regulatory T cells. J was trimmed by 3 bases and V by 3 bases; bases with no gene match: 6. Germline V gives CDR1 SEHNR, CDR2 FQNEAQ (reference sequence). The CDR3 runs 15 residues. Whole-study results and caveats: The drug siplizumab significantly decreased the alloreactive sequences that could be traced to unstimulated CD4+ memory cells. Naive versus memory phenotype went unassigned for roughly 75-95% of proliferating CD4+ or CD8+ clones.

Assays captured approximately 10^5 TCR templates per sample. TCRdb's table, derived via immunoSEQ multiplex PCR, lists solely in-frame clones and lacks some. Of approximately 28,000 clones detected, roughly 88% appear once; the ten largest clones hold under 30%. Only one count was recorded for this clone. Its antigen is not known. The material sequenced was memory CD4+ T cells sorted from blood. The chain has TRBV7-9 and TRBJ2-7; TRBD2 matches 9 bases. The clonotype originates from a human donor in good health. In nucleotides, the CDR3 is TGTGCCAGCAGCTTCGGCGGGAGGGCTCACTACGAGCAGTACTTC. Translating it yields CASSFGGRAHYEQYF.